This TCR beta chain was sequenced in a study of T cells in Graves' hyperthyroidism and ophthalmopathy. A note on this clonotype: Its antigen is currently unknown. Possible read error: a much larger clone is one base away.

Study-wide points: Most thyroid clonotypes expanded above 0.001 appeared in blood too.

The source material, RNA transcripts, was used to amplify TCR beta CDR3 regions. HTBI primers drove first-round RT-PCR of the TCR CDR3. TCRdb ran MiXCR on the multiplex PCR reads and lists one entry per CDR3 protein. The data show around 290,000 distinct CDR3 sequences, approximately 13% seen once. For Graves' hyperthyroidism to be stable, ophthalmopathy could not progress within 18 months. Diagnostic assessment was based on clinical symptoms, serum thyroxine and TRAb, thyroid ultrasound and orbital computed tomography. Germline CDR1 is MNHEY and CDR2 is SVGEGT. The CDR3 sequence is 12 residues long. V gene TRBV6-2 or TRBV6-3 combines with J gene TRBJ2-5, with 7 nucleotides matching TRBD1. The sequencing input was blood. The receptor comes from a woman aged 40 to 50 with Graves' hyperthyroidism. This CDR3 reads CATDRVGEAQYF. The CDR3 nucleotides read TGTGCCACCGACAGGGTAGGAGAGGCCCAGTACTTC.